The 13 T cell receptor beta chains presented below share a single source sample, sequenced in a study of human T cells and chemical hapten exposure. Indicated time point: patch test 1, 2 weeks after DPC sensitization. Treatment in this sample: therapeutic diphenylcyclopropenone sensitization with weekly scalp DPC. TCRdb recomputed calls from the RACE reads with MiXCR, one row per CDR3 protein. The table records roughly 180,000 distinct CDR3 sequences, more than 20% of them present only once. This sample comprised whole blood, obtained in connection with sensitization to the hapten diphenylcyclopropenone (DPC). The receptors derive from a woman aged 50 to 60 with alopecia areata. Some clones in this sample may be carry-over from other donors' samples.

There are a few counts of this clonotype. V and J are TRBV28 and TRBJ1-2; no clear D. Germline-derived CDR1 and CDR2 are MDHEN and SYDVKM. V was clipped by 6 bases and J by 2 bases, with 4 bases between them. The CDR3 loop spans 11 amino acids. The DNA of the CDR3 is TGTGCCAGCAGATGGAACTATGGCTACACCTTC. Protein product: CASRWNYGYTF.

The chain is built from TRBV3-1 and TRBJ2-7; D unresolved. The CDR3 runs to 13 residues. V was pared by 0 bases and J by 6 bases, with 9 bases between. CDR1 is LGHDT and CDR2 is YNNKEL in the germline V gene (reference sequence). The CDR3 reads CASSQDRRTEQYF. The CDR3 DNA reads as TGTGCCAGCAGCCAAGATAGAAGGACCGAGCAGTACTTC.

This clonotype was seen a handful of times. J is TRBJ2-5 and V is TRBV2; D is ambiguous. The germline V and J ends were trimmed by 5 bases and 4 bases, with 8 bases remaining between them. The CDR3 contains 12 residues. From germline, CDR1 is SNHLY and CDR2 FYNNEI. The CDR3 is CASSSVLETQYF. The CDR3 DNA reads TGTGCCAGCAGTTCGGTTCTAGAGACCCAGTACTTC.

This clonotype was seen only a few times. The chain uses TRBV5-1 and TRBJ1-2; D is perhaps TRBD1 (5 bases). Trimming stripped 6 bases from V and 5 bases from J, with 17 bases between. The CDR3 is made up of 14 amino acids. Per the germline V gene, CDR1 is SGHRS and CDR2 is YFSETQ. This CDR3 reads CASNQDTRGYGYTF. CDR3 nucleotides: TGCGCCAGCAACCAGGACACCCGTGGGTATGGCTACACCTTC. The variable domain in full, with the rest retrieved from reference TRBV5-1 and TRBJ1-2, is KAGVTQTPRYLIKTRGQQVTLSCSPISGHRSVSWYQQTPGQGLQFLFEYFSETQRNKGNFPGRFSGRQFSNSRSEMNVSTLELGDSALYLCASNQDTRGYGYTFGSGTRLTVV.

This clonotype was detected a few times. The genes are TRBV29-1 and TRBJ2-1, with TRBD2 identical over 14 bases. The V segment lost 5 bases and the J segment 9 bases; nucleotides outside the gene matches: 9. Germline loops: CDR1 SQVTM, CDR2 ANQGSEA. CDR3 length: 15 residues. This CDR3 is CSVQRLAGGEGEQFF. CDR3 DNA: TGCAGCGTTCAACGACTAGCGGGAGGGGAGGGTGAGCAGTTCTTC.

This clonotype has a single count. This chain links TRBV12-3 or TRBV12-4 with TRBJ1-5, with a possible D match to TRBD1 (5 bases). The CDR3 is 15 residues long. The germline V and J ends were trimmed by 3 bases and 4 bases, with 13 bases remaining between them. The CDR3 protein is CASSFPGRGNQPQHF. The CDR3 nucleotides read TGTGCCAGCAGTTTTCCGGGACGGGGAAATCAGCCCCAGCATTTT.

The sample holds a few counts of this clonotype. The chain has TRBV6-1 and TRBJ2-2; D might be TRBD1 or TRBD2, each matching 5 bases. CDR3 length: 13 amino acids. V was clipped by 6 bases and J by 7 bases, with 12 bases between them. Germline CDR1 and CDR2: MNHNS and SASEGT. Here the CDR3 reads CASSLLGVGELFF. CDR3 coding DNA: TGTGCCAGCAGCTTACTGGGGGTCGGGGAGCTGTTTTTT.

The rearrangement joins TRBV24-1 to TRBJ2-7; 8 bases fit TRBD1. CDR1 is KGHDR and CDR2 is SFDVKD in the germline V gene. This CDR3 has 13 amino acids. The V segment lost 3 bases and the J segment 7 bases; nucleotides outside the gene matches: 4. CDR3 in DNA: TGTGCCACCAGTGATGCCTACAGGGGGGAGCAGTACTTC. Protein product: CATSDAYRGEQYF.

The table lists this clonotype with a few counts. This chain connects TRBV27 to TRBJ2-7; 8 bases fit TRBD2. Unmatched junction bases numbered 8, after V lost 5 bases and J lost 2 bases. Per germline, CDR1 MNHEY and CDR2 SMNVEV (reference sequence). The CDR3 has 15 amino acids. The CDR3 protein is CASSTSGTSTYEQYF. In DNA, the CDR3 is TGTGCCAGCAGTACTTCCGGGACTAGTACCTACGAGCAGTACTTC.

V usage is TRBV5-4 and J usage is TRBJ2-7; 8 bases are shared with TRBD2. Germline V gives CDR1 SGHNT, CDR2 YYREEE (reference sequence). This CDR3 contains 15 residues. Losses at the gene ends were 4 bases for V and 1 base for J; bases not matched to a gene: 7. The CDR3 here is CASSPGGSSSYEQYF. The CDR3 bases are TGTGCCAGCAGCCCGGGGGGGTCGAGTTCCTACGAGCAGTACTTC.

In this sample, this clonotype turned up once. V is TRBV20-1 and J is TRBJ2-4, with 13 bases aligning to TRBD2. Germline lookup yields CDR1 DFQATT and CDR2 SNEGSKA (reference sequence). Trimming cost V 3 bases and J 8 bases; bases outside gene matches: 4. The CDR3 contains 14 residues. This chain's CDR3 is CSARTSGRRYIQYF. CDR3 coding DNA: TGCAGTGCTAGGACTAGCGGGAGGAGATACATTCAGTACTTC.

This clonotype appeared many times. CDR3 nucleotide sequence: TGTGCCAGCAGGCGACTAGCGGGGACCGTGGGGGATACGCAGTATTTT. The encoded protein is CASRRLAGTVGDTQYF. V usage is TRBV12-3 or TRBV12-4 and J usage is TRBJ2-3; 11 nucleotides agree with TRBD2. CDR3 length: 16 residues. After removal of 6 bases from V and 6 bases from J, the junction contained 11 bases not matched to a gene.

The chain is built from TRBV3-1 and TRBJ1-2; D unclear. The CDR3 sequence is 13 residues long. Germline values: CDR1 LGHDT, CDR2 YNNKEL (reference sequence). V dropped 7 bases and J dropped 6 bases, with 15 bases sitting between them. The CDR3 coding sequence is TGTGCCAGCACCCCCTTCGGGCACAATGGCTACACCTTC. Its translation is CASTPFGHNGYTF.